This entry describes one TCR beta chain. Its antigen is as yet unknown. The data were obtained in a study of identical twins. Study-level findings and limits: Possibly, invariant MAIT and iNKT cells partly confounded zero-insertion analyses. Fewer insertions characterized abundant cord blood beta clonotypes, whereas memory repertoires showed none. Beta out-of-frame sequences showed weaker excess sharing between twins.

V trimming: 3 bases; J trimming: 11 bases; junction bases outside the gene matches: 8. Germline CDR1 reads MDHEN; CDR2 reads SYDVKM. CDR3 size: 13 residues. Template switching created a universal primer site, and the cDNA included unique molecular identifiers. TCRdb called the 5' RACE reads again in MiXCR, with one record for every CDR3 protein. The data show 1.5 million to 2 million distinct CDR3 sequences, around 33% seen once. The TCR comes from a newborn girl in good health. The chain has TRBV28 and TRBJ2-5, with TRBD2 matching 8 bases. The sample consisted of cord blood. This CDR3 is CASSFRREREQYF. CDR3 nucleotides: TGTGCCAGCAGTTTTCGGCGGGAGCGGGAGCAGTACTTC.